The 20 T cell receptor beta chains in this list originate from one sample, sequenced in a study of beta chain features in type 1 diabetes. The whole isolated RNA underwent reverse transcription, so sequencing captured expressed TCRB transcripts. Only in-frame clones appear in the TCRdb table, and some are missing; sequencing was by immunoSEQ multiplex PCR. The sample has 110,000 to 150,000 clones, 6% to 7.5% seen once. Specimen: central memory CD4+ T cells from blood. The receptors were sampled from a woman under 40 in good health.

V gene TRBV7-3 combines with J gene TRBJ2-5, with 7 bases matching TRBD2. The CDR3 consists of 13 residues. V gave up 6 bases and J gave up 2 bases; unmatched junction bases: 3. Germline V gene data show CDR1 as SGHTA and CDR2 as FQGTGA. The CDR3 DNA reads as TGTGCCAGCAGTCAGCGGGGACAAGAGACCCAGTACTTC. This gives the protein CASSQRGQETQYF. The full variable domain, rest sourced from reference TRBV7-3 and TRBJ2-5, is GAGVSQTPSNKVTEKGKYVELRCDPISGHTALYWYRQSLGQGPEFLIYFQGTGAADDSGLPNDRFFAVRPEGSVSTLKIQRTERGDSAVYLCASSQRGQETQYFGPGTRLLVL.

The table lists this clone with a few counts. The V and J genes are TRBV30 and TRBJ1-5; 8 bases map to TRBD1. With V trimmed by 2 bases and J by 2 bases, 11 bases remained unmatched. CDR3 length equals 17 residues. Germline V gene sequence: CDR1 GTSNPN, CDR2 SVGIG (reference sequence). In nucleotides, the CDR3 is TGTGCCTGGAGTCTTTGGCAGGGGGCCGGAGGCAATCAGCCCCAGCATTTT. Translating gives CAWSLWQGAGGNQPQHF.

This clone was counted only a few times. The CDR3 bases are TGTGCCAGCAGGCGGGGGGCGGGGTATGGCTACACCTTC. The encoded protein is CASRRGAGYGYTF. The gene calls are TRBV28 and TRBJ1-2, with D maybe TRBD1 (6 bases). V was pared by 6 bases and J by 5 bases, with 13 bases between. This CDR3 is built from 13 residues. Germline V gene lookup returns CDR1 MDHEN and CDR2 SYDVKM.

The V call is TRBV28, the J call TRBJ2-7, with 9 bases aligning to TRBD1. Per germline, CDR1 MDHEN and CDR2 SYDVKM. The CDR3 sequence is 15 residues long. V shed 4 bases, J shed 7 bases, and the junction held 11 bases outside the gene matches. This chain's CDR3 is CASSSPRTGAGEQYF. CDR3 sequence (DNA): TGTGCCAGCAGTTCGCCTAGGACAGGGGCAGGGGAGCAGTACTTC.

The gene calls are TRBV7-3 and TRBJ2-7; 7 nucleotides align to TRBD1. The germline CDR1 and CDR2 sequences are SGHTA and FQGTGA. V trimming: 2 bases; J trimming: 5 bases; junction bases outside the gene matches: 3. The CDR3 length is 13 residues. CDR3 sequence: CASSLVGGNEQYF. The CDR3 DNA reads as TGTGCCAGCAGCTTAGTAGGGGGCAACGAGCAGTACTTC.

There are a few counts of this clone. The J gene is TRBJ2-1, the V gene TRBV10-3, with 10 bases that match TRBD2. Germline V gene sequence: CDR1 ENHRY, CDR2 SYGVKD. V was clipped by 4 bases and J by 0 bases; unmatched bases: 3. This CDR3 comprises 16 residues. For the CDR3, the DNA is TGTGCCATCAGTGGCTCTAGCGGGAGCTCCTACAATGAGCAGTTCTTC. Amino acids: CAISGSSGSSYNEQFF.

This clone was seen many times. This chain joins TRBV7-8 and TRBJ2-5, with TRBD1 matching 7 bases. Germline values: CDR1 SGHVS, CDR2 FQNEAQ. V was pared by 10 bases and J by 7 bases, with 12 bases of the junction left unmatched. The CDR3 runs 13 residues. The CDR3 sequence is CATERDSIGTQYF. The CDR3 region has the DNA TGTGCCACTGAACGGGACAGCATAGGGACCCAGTACTTC.

The chain carries TRBV7-2 and TRBJ1-2; the match to TRBD1 covers 8 bases. CDR1 SGHTA and CDR2 FQGNSA come from the germline V gene. The junction had 6 bases not matched to a gene; V was cut back by 4 bases and J by 8 bases. The CDR3 totals 13 residues. CDR3 residues: CASSSGQVYGYTF. Here the CDR3 DNA reads TGTGCCAGCAGCTCGGGACAGGTCTACGGCTACACCTTC.

This chain connects TRBV18 to TRBJ2-3, with TRBD1 as a possible D gene (5 bases). The length of the CDR3 is 14 residues. Per the germline V gene, CDR1 is KGHSH and CDR2 is LQKENI. The germline V and J ends were trimmed by 2 bases and 3 bases, with 9 bases remaining between them. As DNA, the CDR3 is TGTGCCAGCTCACCATCCTCAGGGACAGATACGCAGTATTTT. This gives the protein CASSPSSGTDTQYF.

This clone occurred a few times. The chain links TRBV7-9 to TRBJ2-5, with 8 bases identical to TRBD1. The length of the CDR3 is 18 residues. The trim removed 0 bases at V and 5 bases at J, leaving 14 bases unmatched. Germline CDR1 and CDR2: SEHNR and FQNEAQ (reference sequence). The CDR3 reads CASSLARMVNRGSETQYF. CDR3 bases: TGTGCCAGCAGCTTAGCGAGGATGGTTAACAGGGGGAGCGAGACCCAGTACTTC.

Comment on this clone: At the DNA level, this CDR3 is encoded by other sequences in the same sample as well. The chain carries TRBV5-6 and TRBJ2-5; 10 nucleotides agree with TRBD2. CDR1 and CDR2 (germline): SGHDT, YYEEEE. The CDR3 has 15 residues. Trimming removed 1 base from V and 4 bases from J; junction bases left unmatched: 4. In DNA, the CDR3 is TGTGCCAGCAGCTTGACCCTAGCGGGAGCAGAGACCCAGTACTTC. It codes for CASSLTLAGAETQYF.

The chain is built from TRBV9 and TRBJ2-1; 10 bases match TRBD1. The CDR3 is made up of 15 amino acids. Germline values: CDR1 SGDLS, CDR2 YYNGEE. V was pared by 0 bases and J by 9 bases, with 6 bases of the junction left unmatched. The CDR3 loop reads CASSVAGGQGIEQFF. DNA for the CDR3: TGTGCCAGCAGCGTAGCGGGGGGACAGGGGATTGAGCAGTTCTTC.

Ten or more counts support this clone. The chain combines TRBV30 with TRBJ2-7; perhaps TRBD1 as D (7 bases). CDR3 size: 13 residues. Trimming left V 4 bases short and J 6 bases short, with 16 bases between. Germline V lookup: CDR1 GTSNPN, CDR2 SVGIG (reference sequence). The CDR3 spells CAWKGGQSGEQYF. DNA for the CDR3: TGTGCCTGGAAGGGGGGACAGTCGGGCGAGCAGTACTTC.

The rearrangement uses TRBV10-3 and TRBJ1-5, with D unclear. With 8 bases removed from V and 0 bases from J, the gap between germline ends came to 8 bases. This CDR3 region has 13 residues. CDR1 and CDR2 (germline): ENHRY, SYGVKD. CDR3 protein: CAIAKDSNQPQHF. The DNA of the CDR3 is TGTGCCATCGCTAAAGATAGCAATCAGCCCCAGCATTTT.

This clone showed up just a few times. The rearrangement links TRBV28 to TRBJ1-5; a possible D gene is TRBD1 (5 bases). The germline V gene encodes CDR1 MDHEN and CDR2 SYDVKM. CDR3 length: 15 amino acids. V was trimmed by 2 bases and J by 1 base, leaving 9 bases between them. The chain's CDR3 is CASSLRTQSNQPQHF. In DNA, the CDR3 is TGTGCCAGCAGTTTAAGGACACAGAGCAATCAGCCCCAGCATTTT.

The genes are TRBV29-1 and TRBJ2-1; possibly TRBD1 for D (6 bases). Germline V gene sequence: CDR1 SQVTM, CDR2 ANQGSEA. CDR3 length: 14 residues. Trimming took off 4 bases at V and 0 bases at J, with 10 bases between the two ends. CDR3 nucleotides: TGCAGCGTTGGGGGGCCATCCTCCTACAATGAGCAGTTCTTC. The encoded protein is CSVGGPSSYNEQFF.

This clone has only a few counts. The CDR3 sequence: CASRRPGQITDTQYF. CDR3 coding DNA: TGTGCCAGCAGAAGACCGGGACAGATAACAGATACGCAGTATTTT. The chain combines TRBV28 with TRBJ2-3, with TRBD1 matching over 7 bases. The V gene's germline CDR1 is MDHEN and CDR2 SYDVKM. The CDR3 totals 15 residues. V was pared by 6 bases and J by 3 bases, with 9 bases of the junction left unmatched.

CDR3 nucleotide sequence: TGCGCCAGCACCGATTACGATCAGTCCGCGGTCGAGCAGTACTTC. It translates to CASTDYDQSAVEQYF. The genes are TRBV4-3 and TRBJ2-7, with D uncertain. With 7 bases removed from V and 6 bases from J, the gap between germline ends came to 22 bases. This CDR3 has 15 residues. Germline V gives CDR1 LGHNA, CDR2 YSLEER.

This clone was seen at least ten times. This chain joins TRBV5-1 and TRBJ2-7, with TRBD2 identical over 10 bases. The germline V gene encodes CDR1 SGHRS and CDR2 YFSETQ. V lost 1 base, J lost 1 base, and 5 bases stayed unmatched. This CDR3 is built from 16 residues. The CDR3 nucleotides read TGCGCCAGCAGCTTGACCGGGACTAGCGAGTCCTACGAGCAGTACTTC. This codes for CASSLTGTSESYEQYF.

The chain employs TRBV4-3 and TRBJ2-2; tentatively, D is TRBD2 (6 bases). V dropped 1 base and J dropped 7 bases, with 13 bases sitting between them. Per the germline V gene, CDR1 is LGHNA and CDR2 is YSLEER. The CDR3 spans 15 residues. The CDR3 bases are TGCGCCAGCAGCCAAGTCTTAGCCGGGAGCGGGGAGCTGTTTTTT. It specifies CASSQVLAGSGELFF.